This T cell receptor beta chain was sequenced in a study of response to subunit inactivated influenza vaccine. This clonotype occurred a few times. The CDR3 consists of 13 residues. The trim removed 8 bases at V and 2 bases at J, leaving 3 bases unmatched. CDR1 is SGHTA, CDR2 FQGNSA, per germline. TCRdb ran MiXCR on the RT-PCR reads and lists one entry per CDR3 protein. The sample has a few hundred thousand distinct CDR3 sequences, over 9% seen once; the top ten hold 11%. The same data also contributed to another study, on T cells expressing NK-cell markers. According to that study: The TCR beta cDNA came from 5'RACE template switching with UMIs. It was sorted CD3+CD56-NKG2C+, CD3+CD56+NKG2C- and CD3+CD56+NKG2C+ T cells that provided the TCR beta repertoires.

The material was PBMCs from blood, obtained on the day of vaccination. The clonotype comes from a man aged 45-65 years who received an inactivated influenza vaccine. The chain links TRBV7-2 to TRBJ2-7, with 10 positions matching TRBD1. CDR3 sequence (DNA): TGTGCCAGCCAAGGACAGGGGGCCTACGAGCAGTACTTC. Translated: CASQGQGAYEQYF.